This passage covers 20 T cell receptor beta chains from one sample sequenced in a study of blood T cell repertoires in COVID-19. Method: immunoSEQ multiplex PCR; TCRdb's copy keeps in-frame clones and lacks some. The sample includes about 200,000 clones, over 75% of them seen just once. Input material: peripheral blood. The origin of the receptors is a woman aged 70-85 years with COVID-19, enrolled during active disease.

This clone was seen a handful of times. This CDR3 reads CASSVDRSYEQYF. The CDR3 DNA is TGTGCCAGTAGTGTGGACAGGAGCTACGAGCAGTACTTC. The chain links TRBV19 to TRBJ2-7; 7 bases are shared with TRBD1. Unmatched junction bases numbered 4, after V lost 5 bases and J lost 3 bases. The CDR3 spans 13 residues. Germline V lookup: CDR1 LNHDA, CDR2 SQIVND (reference sequence).

This chain joins TRBV6-4 and TRBJ1-6, with D possibly TRBD1 on 6 matching bases. There are 14 residues in the CDR3. CDR1 is MRHNA, CDR2 SNTAGT, per germline. V was shortened by 4 bases and J by 9 bases, with 13 bases between the two germline ends. Here the CDR3 reads CASSAGELASPLHF. The CDR3 DNA sequence: TGTGCCAGCAGTGCAGGGGAGTTGGCTTCACCCCTCCACTTT.

This clone was seen once. The rearrangement joins TRBV11-3 to TRBJ2-1, with TRBD2 matching over 8 bases. Looked up from germline, CDR1 is SGHNT and CDR2 is YENEEA. The length of the CDR3 is 14 residues. V gave up 0 bases and J gave up 5 bases; unmatched junction bases: 0. The DNA of the CDR3 is TGTGCCAGCAGCTTAGATAGCGGGAACAATGAGCAGTTCTTC. Residues: CASSLDSGNNEQFF.

The V and J genes are TRBV19 and TRBJ2-5; 7 nucleotides align to TRBD2. Per germline, CDR1 LNHDA and CDR2 SQIVND (reference sequence). The CDR3 is 14 amino acids. The V gene end was trimmed by 4 bases and the J gene end by 4 bases; junction bases not matched to a gene: 6. CDR3 DNA sequence: TGTGCCAGTAGTAGGGGTGGGGAGGGAGAGACCCAGTACTTC. Amino acid sequence: CASSRGGEGETQYF.

This rearrangement joins TRBV25-1 to TRBJ2-2; 9 bases are a match to TRBD1. The CDR3 is made up of 16 amino acids. V lost 2 bases and J lost 4; bases outside the gene matches: 5. Germline V lookup: CDR1 MGHDK, CDR2 SYGVNS. The CDR3 sequence is CASSEAGTGSTGELFF. CDR3 coding DNA: TGTGCCAGCAGTGAAGCCGGGACAGGGAGCACCGGGGAGCTGTTTTTT.

The count of this clone is one. The chain has TRBV11-1 and TRBJ2-1; a possible D gene is TRBD1 (5 bases). The CDR3 loop spans 13 amino acids. V lost 3 bases, J lost 12 bases, and 15 bases lay in between. CDR1 and CDR2 (germline): SGHAT, FQDESV (reference sequence). This CDR3 reads CASSFVGPTAQFF. In nucleotides, the CDR3 is TGTGCCAGCAGCTTCGTGGGGCCTACAGCGCAGTTCTTC. Using reference TRBV11-1 and TRBJ2-1 for the parts outside the CDR3, the full variable domain is EAEVAQSPRYKITEKSQAVAFWCDPISGHATLYWYRQILGQGPELLVQFQDESVVDDSQLPKDRFSAERLKGVDSTLKIQPAELGDSAMYLCASSFVGPTAQFFGPGTRLTVL.

The V gene is TRBV18, the J gene TRBJ1-1; possible D gene TRBD1, 5 bases. The CDR3 loop spans 15 amino acids. Per germline, CDR1 KGHSH and CDR2 LQKENI. Trimming removed 2 bases from V and 5 bases from J, with 15 bases in between. The CDR3 nucleotides read TGTGCCAGCTCACCAATTGCGGGGGGAAGTACTGAAGCTTTCTTT. Translated: CASSPIAGGSTEAFF. The full variable domain, with the rest looked up from reference TRBV18 and TRBJ1-1, is NAGVMQNPRHLVRRRGQEARLRCSPMKGHSHVYWYRQLPEEGLKFMVYLQKENIIDESGMPKERFSAEFPKEGPSILRIQQVVRGDSAAYFCASSPIAGGSTEAFFGQGTRLTVV.

CDR3 nucleotides: TGTGCCAGCAGCTTGGACCCAGGGGATGAAAAACTGTTTTTT. Translation: CASSLDPGDEKLFF. V usage is TRBV5-4 and J usage is TRBJ1-4; D is perhaps TRBD1 (6 bases). The germline V gene has CDR1 SGHNT and CDR2 YYREEE (reference sequence). The CDR3 totals 14 residues. V dropped 0 bases and J dropped 6 bases, with 9 bases sitting between them.

The genes are TRBV10-1 and TRBJ1-2; TRBD1 matches 7 bases. V was pared by 10 bases and J by 7 bases, with 12 bases of the junction left unmatched. The CDR3 is 13 residues long. Looked up from germline, CDR1 is WNHNN and CDR2 is SYGVQD (reference sequence). In nucleotides, the CDR3 is TGCGCCATCTTTATCGGACAGGTTGCTGGCTACACCTTC. It specifies CAIFIGQVAGYTF.

This clone was seen once. This chain connects TRBV7-9 to TRBJ1-2, with TRBD1 matching over 8 bases. This CDR3 contains 15 residues. The germline gives CDR1 SEHNR, CDR2 FQNEAQ (reference sequence). Unmatched junction bases numbered 4, after V lost 1 base and J lost 3 bases. CDR3 nucleotides: TGTGCCAGCAGCTTAGTACAGGGGGTAGACTATGGCTACACCTTC. It yields the protein CASSLVQGVDYGYTF.

This chain's CDR3 is CASSLRLISSGTEAFF. CDR3 in DNA: TGTGCCAGCAGCTTACGCCTTATATCGTCAGGTACTGAAGCTTTCTTT. The genes are TRBV7-3 and TRBJ1-1; D ambiguous. The CDR3 is 16 residues long. V was shortened by 2 bases and J by 5 bases, with 18 bases between the two germline ends. The V gene's germline CDR1 is SGHTA and CDR2 FQGTGA. Filled out from reference TRBV7-3 and TRBJ1-1, the complete variable domain reads GAGVSQTPSNKVTEKGKYVELRCDPISGHTALYWYRQSLGQGPEFLIYFQGTGAADDSGLPNDRFFAVRPEGSVSTLKIQRTERGDSAVYLCASSLRLISSGTEAFFGQGTRLTVV.

J is TRBJ1-4 and V is TRBV2, with no clear D. This CDR3 has 15 amino acids. V lost 6 bases and J lost 3, with 14 bases in between. Germline CDR1 is SNHLY and CDR2 is FYNNEI. Here the CDR3 DNA reads TGTGCCAGCAGCCCCCACGGGGAGTCTAATGAAAAACTGTTTTTT. Its protein is CASSPHGESNEKLFF. Based on the CDR3 plus reference TRBV2 and TRBJ1-4, the full variable domain is EPEVTQTPSHQVTQMGQEVILRCVPISNHLYFYWYRQILGQKVEFLVSFYNNEISEKSEIFDDQFSVERPDGSNFTLKIRSTKLEDSAMYFCASSPHGESNEKLFFGSGTQLSVL.

The chain joins TRBV9 to TRBJ2-1; 7 positions match TRBD1. Germline V gene sequence: CDR1 SGDLS, CDR2 YYNGEE. J was trimmed by 4 bases and V by 4 bases; bases with no gene match: 11. This CDR3 is 16 amino acids long. The CDR3: CASSPSQGESYNEQFF. Written as DNA, the CDR3 is TGTGCCAGCAGCCCATCCCAGGGGGAGTCGTACAATGAGCAGTTCTTC.

This sequence joins TRBV3-1 (or the pseudogene TRBV3-2) and TRBJ2-7, with a possible D match to TRBD2 (6 bases). Between the trimmed V and J ends, which lost 0 bases and 12 bases, there was a span of 12 bases. The CDR3 contains 12 residues. Germline CDR1 reads LGHDT; CDR2 reads YNNKEL (reference sequence). The CDR3: CASSQDTTRRYF. DNA of the CDR3: TGTGCCAGCAGCCAAGATACGACTAGACGGTACTTC.

The chain joins TRBV11-1 to TRBJ1-2; 7 bases match TRBD1. The CDR3 has 15 amino acids. CDR1 is SGHAT, CDR2 FQDESV, per germline (reference sequence). Losses at the gene ends were 5 bases for V and 7 bases for J; bases not matched to a gene: 13. CDR3 bases: TGTGCCAGCAGCCTGGGGGATGACAGGGCCTTTGGCTACACCTTC. This translates into CASSLGDDRAFGYTF.

This chain connects TRBV2 to TRBJ2-2; 7 positions agree with TRBD1. The CDR3 is 14 amino acids. Germline CDR1 SNHLY, CDR2 FYNNEI. V lost 5 bases, J lost 4 bases, and 4 bases stayed unmatched. CDR3 DNA sequence: TGTGCCAGCAGTCCCGACAGGGCCACCGGGGAGCTGTTTTTT. Translation gives CASSPDRATGELFF.

The gene calls are TRBV6-1 and TRBJ1-2; 7 positions agree with TRBD1. From germline, CDR1 is MNHNS and CDR2 SASEGT. Germline trimming cut 2 bases from V and 2 bases from J; bases unmatched to any gene: 11. This CDR3 has 17 amino acids. DNA for the CDR3: TGTGCCAGCAGTGAAAGGGGACAGTACCTCTTAAACTATGGCTACACCTTC. It codes for CASSERGQYLLNYGYTF.

This clone was counted a single time. The chain recombines TRBV5-4 with TRBJ2-1, with D possibly being TRBD1 (6 bases). V was clipped by 2 bases and J by 2 bases, with 11 bases between them. Germline CDR1 SGHNT, CDR2 YYREEE (reference sequence). The CDR3 runs 15 residues. The CDR3 coding sequence is TGTGCCAGCAGCTTATGGGACACCACCTACAATGAGCAGTTCTTC. Encoded protein: CASSLWDTTYNEQFF.

This rearrangement joins TRBV5-1 to TRBJ1-1, with TRBD1 matching 7 bases. Germline V gives CDR1 SGHRS, CDR2 YFSETQ. The CDR3 spans 16 residues. V lost 4 bases to trimming and J lost 1 base; unmatched junction nucleotides: 10. The CDR3 here is CASSTLSGGANTEAFF. CDR3 DNA sequence: TGCGCCAGCAGCACGCTGTCAGGGGGTGCGAACACTGAAGCTTTCTTT.

The chain is built from TRBV11-3 and TRBJ2-3, with 7 bases aligning to TRBD2. The CDR3 totals 14 residues. CDR1 is SGHNT and CDR2 is YENEEA in the germline V gene. With 8 bases clipped from V and 2 bases from J, the junction kept 7 bases outside the gene matches. The CDR3 is CASLVGGTTDTQYF. In nucleotides, the CDR3 is TGTGCCAGCCTGGTGGGGGGGACCACAGATACGCAGTATTTT.